Presented here are 10 T cell receptor beta chains from one specimen sequenced in a study of CD8 T cells in Susac syndrome. Reverse transcription of about 0.45 to 1 ug RNA was carried out with random hexamers. TCRdb independently ran MiXCR on the immunoSEQ multiplex PCR reads; one entry per CDR3 protein. This table holds 95,000 to 150,000 distinct CDR3 sequences, over 95% found once. Sequenced input: CD4+ T cells from PBMCs. The origin of the receptors is a human donor with Susac syndrome.

The chain joins TRBV12-3 or TRBV12-4 to TRBJ2-5; 9 bases map to TRBD1. V lost 5 bases to trimming and J lost 4 bases; unmatched junction nucleotides: 11. This CDR3 has 16 residues. The CDR3 DNA sequence: TGTGCCAGCAGTACACAAGGACAGGGGCTGGGAGAGACCCAGTACTTC. Amino acid sequence: CASSTQGQGLGETQYF.

V gene TRBV2 combines with J gene TRBJ1-2; TRBD1 agrees at 7 bases. J gave up 5 bases and V 4 bases, and 4 bases lay outside the gene matches. This CDR3 comprises 13 residues. CDR1 SNHLY and CDR2 FYNNEI come from the germline V gene. The CDR3 sequence is CASSGDREYGYTF. The CDR3 DNA sequence: TGTGCCAGCAGTGGTGACAGGGAGTATGGCTACACCTTC.

The gene calls are TRBV29-1 and TRBJ2-3; TRBD1 might be the D (5 bases). This CDR3 has 13 residues. With 6 bases removed from V and 2 bases from J, the gap between germline ends came to 12 bases. CDR1 and CDR2 (germline): SQVTM, ANQGSEA. The CDR3 sequence: CSVSQGTTDTQYF. In DNA form, the CDR3 reads TGCAGCGTCTCTCAGGGTACCACAGATACGCAGTATTTT.

The gene calls are TRBV28 and TRBJ2-1; the match to TRBD1 covers 9 bases. Germline V lookup: CDR1 MDHEN, CDR2 SYDVKM. The J segment lost 9 bases and the V segment lost 5 bases, leaving 8 bases of the junction unmatched. CDR3 length equals 14 residues. CDR3 protein: CASSAHTGGSEQFF. The CDR3 coding sequence is TGTGCCAGCAGTGCCCACACAGGGGGCAGTGAGCAGTTCTTC.

The chain links TRBV14 to TRBJ2-2; D unresolved. The V end lost 0 bases, the J end lost 6 bases, and 8 bases lay between the germline ends. The CDR3 covers 14 residues. The germline gives CDR1 SGHDN, CDR2 FVKESK. The CDR3: CASSQDWVSGELFF. In DNA, the CDR3 is TGTGCCAGCAGCCAAGATTGGGTATCCGGGGAGCTGTTTTTT.

The chain links TRBV29-1 to TRBJ1-1; 7 bases are shared with TRBD1. CDR1 and CDR2 from the germline V gene are SQVTM and ANQGSEA. After removal of 6 bases from V and 5 bases from J, the junction contained 9 bases not matched to a gene. The CDR3 extends over 13 amino acids. The CDR3 spells CSVTPGGQTEAFF. The DNA of the CDR3 is TGCAGCGTCACACCAGGGGGGCAAACTGAAGCTTTCTTT.

V and J are TRBV9 and TRBJ1-5; no reliable D call. V shed 0 bases and J shed 1 base, with 5 bases lying between them. Germline values: CDR1 SGDLS, CDR2 YYNGEE. The CDR3 runs 14 residues. CDR3 sequence: CASSVGNSNQPQHF. The CDR3 coding sequence is TGTGCCAGCAGCGTAGGAAACAGCAATCAGCCCCAGCATTTT.

This chain joins TRBV7-2 and TRBJ2-2, with TRBD2 matching 15 bases. This CDR3 region has 17 residues. Germline CDR1 SGHTA, CDR2 FQGNSA. The trim removed 5 bases at V and 4 bases at J, leaving 5 bases unmatched. The CDR3 region is CASSPPGLAGGTGELFF. As DNA, the CDR3 is TGTGCCAGCAGCCCCCCGGGACTAGCGGGAGGCACCGGGGAGCTGTTTTTT.

This chain links TRBV19 with TRBJ2-2; D gene unclear. The CDR3 totals 15 residues. The ends were cut back, 7 bases at V and 1 base at J, with 13 bases in the middle. CDR1 is LNHDA, CDR2 SQIVND, per germline (reference sequence). CDR3 amino acids: CASTSTTLNTGELFF. In nucleotides, the CDR3 is TGTGCCAGTACCTCCACGACACTGAACACCGGGGAGCTGTTTTTT.

The rearrangement links TRBV29-1 to TRBJ1-4; TRBD1 matches at 10 bases. The CDR3 contains 13 residues. Germline trimming cut 6 bases from V and 7 bases from J; bases unmatched to any gene: 5. CDR1 SQVTM and CDR2 ANQGSEA come from the germline V gene. Written as DNA, the CDR3 is TGCAGCGTACGACAGGGGGCGGGTGAAAAACTGTTTTTT. Its protein is CSVRQGAGEKLFF. Complete variable domain (other parts from reference TRBV29-1 and TRBJ1-4): SAVISQKPSRDICQRGTSLTIQCQVDSQVTMMFWYRQQPGQSLTLIATANQGSEATYESGFVIDKFPISRPNLTFSTLTVSNMSPEDSSIYLCSVRQGAGEKLFFGSGTQLSVL.